This T cell receptor beta chain comes out of a study of CD8+ T cells in alopecia areata. The wider study: Affected scalp percentage set treated patients' severity scores. Whole-study results and caveats: Among the top 100, expanded CD8+ clones were significantly decreased by tofacitinib, as was scalp clonality.

Investigators isolated RNA and reverse transcribed it into cDNA to act as the sequencing template. Generated by immunoSEQ multiplex PCR, the TCRdb table keeps only in-frame clones and is missing some. The table shows 110,000 to 150,000 clones, with 50% to 65% occurring only once. The ends were cut back, 2 bases at V and 7 bases at J, with 16 bases in the middle. This CDR3 spans 15 amino acids. CDR1 is SGHRS and CDR2 is YFSETQ in the germline V gene. On this clone: What it recognizes is unknown. A read error likely explains this, since a far larger clone differs by one base.

Treatment described: oral pan-JAK inhibitor, 5-10 mg twice daily. The chain couples TRBV5-1 to TRBJ2-1; possibly TRBD1 for D (5 bases). The origin of this receptor is a human donor with alopecia areata. The sample consisted of CD8+ T cells sorted from blood, taken at week 4, from a patient treated with tofacitinib. This CDR3 is CASSLDVVGRNEQFF. CDR3 coding DNA: TGCGCCAGCAGCTTAGATGTTGTGGGGCGTAATGAGCAGTTCTTC.